This T cell receptor beta chain was recorded in a study of CD8+ T cells in alopecia areata. Looking at the study overall: It was oral tofacitinib, at 5 to 10 mg twice daily, that treated patients received. Study-level results: Elevated clonality characterized lesional scalp relative to normal scalp, particularly in alopecia totalis/universalis. Scalp samples also contribute reads from the resident alphabeta T cells found in normal skin.

The treatment denotes: oral pan-JAK inhibitor, 5-10 mg twice daily. Turning to this clone: Antigen specificity is unknown.

The sequencing template was cDNA reverse transcribed from extracted RNA. Data came from immunoSEQ multiplex PCR; TCRdb stores just in-frame clones and leaves some out. The table has a few hundred thousand clones, 40% to 45% seen once; the top ten hold about 2.4%. The CDR3 covers 15 residues. V was shortened by 1 base and J by 0 bases, with 12 bases between the two germline ends. Per the germline V gene, CDR1 is SQVTM and CDR2 is ANQGSEA. The sequenced sample was CD4+ T cells sorted from blood, obtained at roughly week 36, from a patient treated with tofacitinib. The rearrangement uses TRBV29-1 and TRBJ2-5; perhaps D is TRBD1 or TRBD2 (5 bases each). The clonotype was recovered from a human donor with alopecia areata. The CDR3 DNA sequence: TGCAGCGTTGAAGGGGGACGGGGAGACCAAGAGACCCAGTACTTC. Protein product: CSVEGGRGDQETQYF.